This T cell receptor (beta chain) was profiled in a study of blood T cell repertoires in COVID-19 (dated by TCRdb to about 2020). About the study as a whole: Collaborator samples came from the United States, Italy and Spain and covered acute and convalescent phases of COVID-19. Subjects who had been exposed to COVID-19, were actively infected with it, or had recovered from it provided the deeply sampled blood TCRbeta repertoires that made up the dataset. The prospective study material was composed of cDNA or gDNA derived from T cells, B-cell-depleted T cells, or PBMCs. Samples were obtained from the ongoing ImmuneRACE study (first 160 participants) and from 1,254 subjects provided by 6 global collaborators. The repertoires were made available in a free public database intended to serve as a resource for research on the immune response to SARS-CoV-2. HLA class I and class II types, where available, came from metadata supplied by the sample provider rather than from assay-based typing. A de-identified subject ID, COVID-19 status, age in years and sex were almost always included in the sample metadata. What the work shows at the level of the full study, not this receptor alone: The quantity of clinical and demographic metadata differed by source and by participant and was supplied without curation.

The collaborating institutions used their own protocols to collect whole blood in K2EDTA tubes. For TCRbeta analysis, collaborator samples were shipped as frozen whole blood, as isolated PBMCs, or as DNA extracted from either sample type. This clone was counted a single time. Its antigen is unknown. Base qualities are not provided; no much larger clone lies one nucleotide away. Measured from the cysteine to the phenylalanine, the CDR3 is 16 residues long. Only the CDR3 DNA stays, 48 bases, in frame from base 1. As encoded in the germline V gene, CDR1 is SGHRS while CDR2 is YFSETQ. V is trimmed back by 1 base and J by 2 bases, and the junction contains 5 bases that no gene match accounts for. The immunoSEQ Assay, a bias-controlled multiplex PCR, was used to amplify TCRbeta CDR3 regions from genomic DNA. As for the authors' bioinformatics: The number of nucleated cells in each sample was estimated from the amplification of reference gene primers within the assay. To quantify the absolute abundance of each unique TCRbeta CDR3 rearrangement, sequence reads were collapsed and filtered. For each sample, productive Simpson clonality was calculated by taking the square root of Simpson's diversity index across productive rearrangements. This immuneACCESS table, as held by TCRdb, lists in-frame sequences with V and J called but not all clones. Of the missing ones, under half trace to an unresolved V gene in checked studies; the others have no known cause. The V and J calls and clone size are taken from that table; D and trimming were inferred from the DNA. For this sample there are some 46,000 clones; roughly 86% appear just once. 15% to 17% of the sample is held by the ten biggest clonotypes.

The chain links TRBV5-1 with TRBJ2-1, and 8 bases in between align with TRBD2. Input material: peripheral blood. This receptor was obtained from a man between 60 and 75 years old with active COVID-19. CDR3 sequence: CASSLTSGDTYNEQFF. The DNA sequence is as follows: TGCGCCAGCAGCTTGACTAGCGGAGACACCTACAATGAGCAGTTCTTC.